This T cell receptor beta chain was obtained from a study of T cell responses to AZD1222 COVID-19 vaccine. TCRdb keeps only in-frame clones here, not all; method: immunoSEQ multiplex PCR. The data hold 150,000 or so clones, with more than 85% observed a single time. Of note for this clone: Its antigen is unidentified.

Unmatched junction bases numbered 8, after V lost 3 bases and J lost 0 bases. This CDR3 spans 17 amino acids. Per germline, CDR1 SGHRS and CDR2 YFSETQ. General study results and limits: Across spike, vaccine-associated CD4 TCRs were found, dominant at 160-218 and 743-854. In a largely white British group with more females than males, clonal diversity was possibly underestimated.

Sequencing was performed on peripheral blood, taken on day 0 of AZD1222 vaccination. This clonotype was obtained from an adult in good health. The rearrangement uses TRBV5-1 and TRBJ2-7; 11 bases are a match to TRBD2. CDR3 in DNA: TGCGCCAGCAGCTGGGGGCCGACTAGCGGGGCCTCCTACGAGCAGTACTTC. Residues: CASSWGPTSGASYEQYF.